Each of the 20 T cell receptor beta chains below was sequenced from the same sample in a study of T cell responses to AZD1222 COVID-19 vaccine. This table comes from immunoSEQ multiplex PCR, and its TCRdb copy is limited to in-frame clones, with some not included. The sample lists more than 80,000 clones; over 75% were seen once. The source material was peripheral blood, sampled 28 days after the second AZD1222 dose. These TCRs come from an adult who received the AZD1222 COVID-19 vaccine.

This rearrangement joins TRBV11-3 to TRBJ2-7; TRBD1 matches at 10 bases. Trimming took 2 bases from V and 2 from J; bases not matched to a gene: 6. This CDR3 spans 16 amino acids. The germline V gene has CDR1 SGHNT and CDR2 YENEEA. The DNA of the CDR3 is TGTGCCAGCAGCTTAAGGCAAGGACAGGGGGCCTACGAGCAGTACTTC. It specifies CASSLRQGQGAYEQYF.

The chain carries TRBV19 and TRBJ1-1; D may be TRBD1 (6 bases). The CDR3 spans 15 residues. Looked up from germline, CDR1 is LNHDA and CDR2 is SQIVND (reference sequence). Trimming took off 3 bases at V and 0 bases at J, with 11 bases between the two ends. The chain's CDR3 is CASSIQRQVNTEAFF. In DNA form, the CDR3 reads TGTGCCAGTAGTATCCAAAGACAGGTGAACACTGAAGCTTTCTTT.

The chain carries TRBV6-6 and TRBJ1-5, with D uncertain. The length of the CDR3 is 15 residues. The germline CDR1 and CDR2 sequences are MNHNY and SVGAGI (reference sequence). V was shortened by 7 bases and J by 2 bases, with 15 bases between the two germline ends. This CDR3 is CASNRTGLGNQPQHF. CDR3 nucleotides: TGTGCCAGCAACCGGACGGGGTTAGGCAATCAGCCCCAGCATTTT.

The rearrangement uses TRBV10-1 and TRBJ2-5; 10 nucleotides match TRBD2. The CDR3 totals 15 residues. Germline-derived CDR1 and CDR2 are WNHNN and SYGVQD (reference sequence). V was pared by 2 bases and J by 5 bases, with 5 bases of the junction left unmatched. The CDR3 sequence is CASSERLAGVETQYF. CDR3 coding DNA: TGCGCCAGCAGTGAGCGGCTAGCGGGGGTGGAGACCCAGTACTTC.

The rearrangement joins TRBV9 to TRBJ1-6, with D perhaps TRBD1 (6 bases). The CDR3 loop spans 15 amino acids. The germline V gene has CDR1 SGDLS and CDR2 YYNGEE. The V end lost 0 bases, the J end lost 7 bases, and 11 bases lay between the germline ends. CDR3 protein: CASSVGRGGNSPLHF. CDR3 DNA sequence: TGTGCCAGCAGCGTAGGCAGGGGAGGCAATTCACCCCTCCACTTT.

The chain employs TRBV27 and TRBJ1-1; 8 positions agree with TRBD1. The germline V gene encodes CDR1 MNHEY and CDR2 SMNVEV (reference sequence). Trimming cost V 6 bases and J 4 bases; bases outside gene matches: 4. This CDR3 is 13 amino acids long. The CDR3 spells CASRDRVSTEAFF. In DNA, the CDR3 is TGTGCCAGCAGGGACAGGGTCTCCACTGAAGCTTTCTTT.

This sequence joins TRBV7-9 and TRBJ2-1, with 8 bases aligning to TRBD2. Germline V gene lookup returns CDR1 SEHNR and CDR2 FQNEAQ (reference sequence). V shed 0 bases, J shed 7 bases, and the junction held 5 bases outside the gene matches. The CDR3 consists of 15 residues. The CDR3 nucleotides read TGTGCCAGCAGCTTAGCTAGCGGGATTGGAAATGAGCAGTTCTTC. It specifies CASSLASGIGNEQFF.

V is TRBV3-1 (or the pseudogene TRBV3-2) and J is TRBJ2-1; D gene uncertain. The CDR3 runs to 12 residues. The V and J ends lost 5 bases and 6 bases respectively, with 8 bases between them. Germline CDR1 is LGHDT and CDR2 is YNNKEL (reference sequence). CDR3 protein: CASSSSTNEQFF. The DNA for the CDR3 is TGTGCCAGCAGCTCTAGTACCAATGAGCAGTTCTTC.

CDR3 loop: CASSTTTYGSDTQYF. CDR3 nucleotide sequence: TGTGCCAGCAGCACCACAACTTATGGGTCAGATACGCAGTATTTT. The chain links TRBV13 to TRBJ2-3; D is unresolved. V lost 5 bases and J 4 bases, leaving 16 bases between the germline ends. The CDR3 loop spans 15 amino acids. CDR1 is PRHDT, CDR2 FYEKMQ, per germline (reference sequence).

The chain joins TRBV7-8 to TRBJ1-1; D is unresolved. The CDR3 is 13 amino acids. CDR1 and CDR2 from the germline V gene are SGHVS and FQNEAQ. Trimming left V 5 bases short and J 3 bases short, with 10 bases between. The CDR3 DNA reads TGTGCCAGCAGCCGGAGTCGGGACACTGAAGCTTTCTTT. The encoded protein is CASSRSRDTEAFF.

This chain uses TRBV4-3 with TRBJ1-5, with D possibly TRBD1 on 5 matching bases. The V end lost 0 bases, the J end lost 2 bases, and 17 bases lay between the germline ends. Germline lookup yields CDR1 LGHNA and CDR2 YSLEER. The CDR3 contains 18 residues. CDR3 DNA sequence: TGCGCCAGCAGCCAAGATCCGCCCGACAGTTTGGGCAATCAGCCCCAGCATTTT. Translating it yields CASSQDPPDSLGNQPQHF.

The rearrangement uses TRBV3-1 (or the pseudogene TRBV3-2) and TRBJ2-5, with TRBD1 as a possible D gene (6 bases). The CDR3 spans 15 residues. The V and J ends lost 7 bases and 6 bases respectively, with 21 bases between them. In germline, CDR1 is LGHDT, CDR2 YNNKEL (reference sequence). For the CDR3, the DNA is TGTGCCAGCAAAAGGGGGACGGAACGGATCCAGACCCAGTACTTC. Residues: CASKRGTERIQTQYF.

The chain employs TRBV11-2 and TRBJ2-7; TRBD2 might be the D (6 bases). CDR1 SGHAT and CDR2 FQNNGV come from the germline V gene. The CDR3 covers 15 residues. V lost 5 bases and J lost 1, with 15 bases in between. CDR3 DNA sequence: TGTGCCAGCAGCCGGGTTGTTGCGGGGTCCTACGAGCAGTACTTC. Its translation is CASSRVVAGSYEQYF.

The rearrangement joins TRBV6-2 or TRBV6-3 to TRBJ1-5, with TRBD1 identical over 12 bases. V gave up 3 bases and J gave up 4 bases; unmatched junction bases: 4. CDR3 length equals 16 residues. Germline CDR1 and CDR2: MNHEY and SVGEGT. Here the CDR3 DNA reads TGTGCCAGCAGTTATTGGGGACAGGGGGCTAATCAGCCCCAGCATTTT. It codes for CASSYWGQGANQPQHF.

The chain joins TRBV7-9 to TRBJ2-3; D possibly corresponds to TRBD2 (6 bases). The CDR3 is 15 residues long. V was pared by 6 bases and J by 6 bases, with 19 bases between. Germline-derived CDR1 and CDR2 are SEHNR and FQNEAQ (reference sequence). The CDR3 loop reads CASRPGQASGDTQYF. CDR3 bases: TGTGCCAGCAGACCTGGGCAGGCGAGCGGGGATACGCAGTATTTT.

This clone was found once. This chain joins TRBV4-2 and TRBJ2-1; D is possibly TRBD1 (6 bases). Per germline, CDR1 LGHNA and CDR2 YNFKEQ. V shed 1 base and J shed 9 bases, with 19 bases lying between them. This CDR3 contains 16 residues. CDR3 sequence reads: CASSQGGGGLLGEQFF. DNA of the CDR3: TGTGCCAGCAGCCAAGGTGGTGGGGGCCTTCTAGGTGAGCAGTTCTTC.

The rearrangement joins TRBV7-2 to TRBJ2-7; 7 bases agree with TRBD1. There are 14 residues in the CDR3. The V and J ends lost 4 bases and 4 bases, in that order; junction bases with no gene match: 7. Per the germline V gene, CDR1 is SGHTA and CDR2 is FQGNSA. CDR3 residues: CASSSLGQIYEQYF. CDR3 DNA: TGTGCCAGCAGCTCCTTGGGACAGATATACGAGCAGTACTTC.

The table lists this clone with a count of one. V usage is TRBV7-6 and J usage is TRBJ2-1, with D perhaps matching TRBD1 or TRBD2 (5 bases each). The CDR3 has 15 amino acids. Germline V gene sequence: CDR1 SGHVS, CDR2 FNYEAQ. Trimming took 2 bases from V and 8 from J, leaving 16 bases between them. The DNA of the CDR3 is TGTGCCAGCAGCTTACCGGGACGGTTAAAGGATGAGCAGTTCTTC. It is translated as CASSLPGRLKDEQFF.

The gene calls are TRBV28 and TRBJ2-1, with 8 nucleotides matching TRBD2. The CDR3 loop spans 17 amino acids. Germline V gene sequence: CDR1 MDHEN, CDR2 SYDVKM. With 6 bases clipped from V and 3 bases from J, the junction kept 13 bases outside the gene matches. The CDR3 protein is CASSIHGVAGNYNEQFF. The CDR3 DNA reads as TGTGCCAGCAGCATCCACGGGGTAGCGGGGAACTACAATGAGCAGTTCTTC.

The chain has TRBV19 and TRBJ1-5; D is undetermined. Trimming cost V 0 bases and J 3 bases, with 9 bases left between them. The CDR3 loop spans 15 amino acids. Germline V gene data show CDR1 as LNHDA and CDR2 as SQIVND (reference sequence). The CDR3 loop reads CASSIDWVLNQPQHF. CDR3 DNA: TGTGCCAGTAGTATAGATTGGGTACTCAATCAGCCCCAGCATTTT. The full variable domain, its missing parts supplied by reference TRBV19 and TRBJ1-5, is DGGITQSPKYLFRKEGQNVTLSCEQNLNHDAMYWYRQDPGQGLRLIYYSQIVNDFQKGDIAEGYSVSREKKESFPLTVTSAQKNPTAFYLCASSIDWVLNQPQHFGDGTRLSIL.